What follows is one T cell receptor beta chain and its context. One entry per CDR3 protein results from TCRdb running MiXCR on the RT-PCR reads. In the table there are approximately 720,000 distinct CDR3 sequences, 12% to 15% of which are singletons. The TCR was taken from a female donor in good health, serving as a healthy control. Sequenced sample: memory CD4+ T cells from blood.

CDR3 loop: CASSPRTGSYQETQYF. Written as DNA, the CDR3 is TGTGCCAGCAGTCCAAGGACAGGGTCGTACCAAGAGACCCAGTACTTC. The J gene is TRBJ2-5, the V gene TRBV7-8; 8 bases map to TRBD1. V lost 6 bases to trimming and J lost 0 bases; unmatched junction nucleotides: 9. The CDR3 sequence is 16 residues long. Germline CDR1 reads SGHVS; CDR2 reads FQNEAQ.